The clone carrying this TCR beta chain was counted only a few times. The data derive from a study of shared T cell receptors in the human thymus. Clones were read by immunoSEQ multiplex PCR, and TCRdb kept only the in-frame ones, dropping some. The sample includes 450,000 to 650,000 clones, around 82% of them seen just once. The sample was also linked to a second study, of human thymus T cells. That investigation notes: Related work found strong thymic repertoire overlap between unrelated individuals.

The sequence was obtained from a boy under two years old with a congenital heart defect. The sequenced sample consisted of thymocytes.

In DNA form, the CDR3 reads TGTGCCAGCAGCAAAGGTCCGGGACTAGCGGTATGCGAGCAGTACTTC. This codes for CASSKGPGLAVCEQYF. The rearrangement joins TRBV11-1 to TRBJ2-7; 11 positions agree with TRBD2. The CDR3 spans 16 residues. Germline CDR1 SGHAT, CDR2 FQDESV (reference sequence). The V gene end was trimmed by 5 bases and the J gene end by 6 bases; junction bases not matched to a gene: 12.